The 22 T cell receptor beta chains given below trace back to one sample, sequenced in a study of graft-versus-host responses after intestinal transplantation. The assay was immunoSEQ multiplex PCR, and TCRdb's table has in-frame clones only and misses some. The table has some 64,000 clones, approximately 91% seen once. For these receptors, no antigen is known. This specimen was unstimulated CD8+ T cells sorted from spleen or lymph node cells, taken before transplant. The receptors were gathered from a human donor who was the organ donor for an intestinal transplant.

In its sample, this clone was seen a few times. The gene calls are TRBV27 and TRBJ1-2; D is unresolved. The V gene lost 6 bases and the J gene lost 4 bases, with 12 bases spanning the gap. CDR3 length: 13 residues. Germline V lookup: CDR1 MNHEY, CDR2 SMNVEV (reference sequence). The CDR3 nucleotides are TGTGCCAGCAGGTTCCTCGGAGGCTATGGCTACACCTTC. This sequence encodes CASRFLGGYGYTF.

The gene calls are TRBV28 and TRBJ2-7; D perhaps matches TRBD2 (5 bases). Germline CDR1 and CDR2: MDHEN and SYDVKM. Deletions cut 5 bases from V and 2 bases from J, with 22 bases between. This CDR3 comprises 17 residues. DNA of the CDR3: TGTGCCAGCAGTACCCCCCTTGGACTCGTTCGCACCTACGAGCAGTACTTC. Translation gives CASSTPLGLVRTYEQYF.

This sequence joins TRBV4-1 and TRBJ2-2; 15 nucleotides agree with TRBD2. The CDR3 is 19 amino acids. V lost 4 bases and J lost 2; bases outside the gene matches: 8. From germline, CDR1 is MGHRA and CDR2 YSYEKL. CDR3 sequence reads: CASSLFLGLAGGNTGELFF. Here the CDR3 DNA reads TGCGCCAGCAGCCTCTTTTTGGGACTAGCGGGGGGAAACACCGGGGAGCTGTTTTTT.

This chain uses TRBV28 with TRBJ2-1; perhaps TRBD2 as D (6 bases). Per germline, CDR1 MDHEN and CDR2 SYDVKM. There are 14 residues in the CDR3. Trimming cost V 7 bases and J 5 bases, with 15 bases left between them. Here the CDR3 DNA reads TGTGCCAGCAAATACGGGGGAACCAACAATGAGCAGTTCTTC. Translating it yields CASKYGGTNNEQFF.

The chain recombines TRBV6-1 with TRBJ2-1, with 7 bases that match TRBD1. The CDR3 loop spans 14 amino acids. The V segment lost 7 bases and the J segment 9 bases; nucleotides outside the gene matches: 12. CDR1 is MNHNS and CDR2 is SASEGT in the germline V gene. The CDR3 DNA sequence: TGTGCCAGCATTCATAAGGACAGGTTAGGTGAGCAGTTCTTC. This translates into CASIHKDRLGEQFF.

The genes are TRBV7-3 and TRBJ2-1; D is possibly TRBD2 (6 bases). V was trimmed by 5 bases and J by 9 bases, leaving 20 bases between them. The germline gives CDR1 SGHTA, CDR2 FQGTGA. The CDR3 contains 15 residues. CDR3 sequence (DNA): TGTGCCAGCAGCCACCCCTGGACGGGAGATGGTGAGCAGTTCTTC. Translation: CASSHPWTGDGEQFF.

V gene TRBV15 combines with J gene TRBJ2-7, with 9 bases matching TRBD2. The V gene's germline CDR1 is LNHNV and CDR2 YYDKDF (reference sequence). The V segment lost 1 base and the J segment 3 bases; nucleotides outside the gene matches: 10. This CDR3 is built from 17 residues. CDR3 residues: CATSRAKMGLARYEQYF. CDR3 nucleotides: TGTGCCACCAGCAGAGCAAAAATGGGACTAGCCCGCTACGAGCAGTACTTC.

Only one count was recorded for this clone. The sample has other DNA sequences that encode this CDR3 too. The chain employs TRBV28 and TRBJ2-7; D not certain. Germline values: CDR1 MDHEN, CDR2 SYDVKM. This CDR3 spans 11 amino acids. V was clipped by 5 bases and J by 3 bases, with 5 bases between them. The CDR3 sequence is CASSPLYEQYF. Written as DNA, the CDR3 is TGTGCCAGCAGTCCCCTCTACGAGCAGTACTTC.

The CDR3: CASSLGTLNTEAFF. The CDR3 DNA reads TGTGCCAGCAGCCTAGGGACTTTGAACACTGAAGCTTTCTTT. The J gene is TRBJ1-1, the V gene TRBV28; maybe TRBD1 (5 bases). CDR3 size: 14 residues. V was pared by 6 bases and J by 0 bases, with 11 bases between. Germline loops: CDR1 MDHEN, CDR2 SYDVKM.

J is TRBJ1-3 and V is TRBV11-1; no clear D gene. Germline-derived CDR1 and CDR2 are SGHAT and FQDESV (reference sequence). V was trimmed by 3 bases and J by 2 bases, leaving 14 bases between them. The CDR3 consists of 16 residues. CDR3 residues: CASSFSEGAAGNTIYF. The CDR3, as DNA: TGTGCCAGCAGCTTCAGTGAGGGAGCCGCTGGAAACACCATATATTTT.

The chain uses TRBV28 and TRBJ1-5, with TRBD1 identical over 9 bases. CDR1 MDHEN and CDR2 SYDVKM come from the germline V gene. The CDR3 is 14 amino acids. V shed 6 bases and J 7 bases; nucleotides not matched to a gene: 7. For the CDR3, the DNA is TGTGCCAGCAGCTTCCGACAGGGGGGCCAGCCCCAGCATTTT. This translates into CASSFRQGGQPQHF.

This rearrangement joins TRBV15 to TRBJ2-1; TRBD2 matches at 9 bases. V shed 2 bases and J 9 bases; nucleotides not matched to a gene: 8. The CDR3 is 15 amino acids. Germline CDR1 reads LNHNV; CDR2 reads YYDKDF (reference sequence). Written as DNA, the CDR3 is TGTGCCACCAGCAGACAACTAGGGACTAGCTCTGAGCAGTTCTTC. Its protein is CATSRQLGTSSEQFF.

The chain combines TRBV7-9 with TRBJ2-3; D is perhaps TRBD2 (5 bases). The length of the CDR3 is 15 residues. In germline, CDR1 is SEHNR, CDR2 FQNEAQ (reference sequence). V was shortened by 4 bases and J by 1 base, with 12 bases between the two germline ends. CDR3 sequence: CASSSVWRGTDTQYF. CDR3 bases: TGTGCCAGCAGCTCCGTTTGGCGGGGCACAGATACGCAGTATTTT.

Comment on this clone: One end of the junction varies from germline; a read error may be responsible. The chain joins TRBV9 to TRBJ1-1, with a weak D call TRBD1 (6 bases). The CDR3 loop spans 14 amino acids. Germline loops: CDR1 SGDLS, CDR2 YYNGEE. In DNA form, the CDR3 reads TGTGCCAGCAGTGTAGCCCACAGGGTCACTGAAGCTTTCTTT. This sequence encodes CASSVAHRVTEAFF.

J is TRBJ2-2 and V is TRBV5-1, with D possibly matching TRBD1 (6 bases). Germline V lookup: CDR1 SGHRS, CDR2 YFSETQ. V gave up 3 bases and J gave up 1 base, with 7 bases separating them. This CDR3 spans 14 amino acids. This chain's CDR3 is CASSSGQNTGELFF. The DNA for the CDR3 is TGCGCCAGCAGCTCGGGACAGAACACCGGGGAGCTGTTTTTT.

This clone was detected only once. The chain uses TRBV7-2 and TRBJ2-1; TRBD2 aligns across 9 bases. Looked up from germline, CDR1 is SGHTA and CDR2 is FQGNSA. The CDR3 runs to 14 residues. The ends lost 2 bases at V and 9 bases at J; junction bases unmatched: 5. The CDR3: CASSLPGTSSEQFF. The DNA for the CDR3 is TGTGCCAGCAGCTTACCCGGGACTAGCAGTGAGCAGTTCTTC.

This chain connects TRBV18 to TRBJ2-1, with 7 bases matching TRBD2. The CDR3 is 15 amino acids. V lost 3 bases and J lost 4; bases outside the gene matches: 6. CDR1 is KGHSH, CDR2 LQKENI, per germline. The CDR3 protein is CASSPGTMEYNEQFF. The CDR3 nucleotides read TGTGCCAGCTCACCGGGGACTATGGAATACAATGAGCAGTTCTTC.

The sample holds a few counts of this clone. The V call is TRBV4-2, the J call TRBJ2-7; D might be TRBD2 (6 bases). CDR3 length: 18 amino acids. CDR1 is LGHNA and CDR2 is YNFKEQ in the germline V gene. The V end was cut by 0 bases, the J end by 3 bases, with 21 bases between. This chain's CDR3 is CASSQELLGGFLIYEQYF. CDR3 in DNA: TGTGCCAGCAGCCAAGAATTGTTAGGAGGGTTCCTGATCTACGAGCAGTACTTC.

The genes are TRBV5-1 and TRBJ2-7, with TRBD1 matching over 7 bases. CDR3 length: 13 amino acids. The V and J ends lost 2 bases and 3 bases, in that order; junction bases with no gene match: 2. The germline CDR1 and CDR2 sequences are SGHRS and YFSETQ. DNA of the CDR3: TGCGCCAGCAGCTTTGACAGGGTCTACGAGCAGTACTTC. Protein sequence: CASSFDRVYEQYF.

V gene TRBV7-9 combines with J gene TRBJ2-2, with TRBD2 as a possible D gene (5 bases). Per germline, CDR1 SEHNR and CDR2 FQNEAQ (reference sequence). CDR3 length equals 14 residues. Trimming took 3 bases from V and 7 from J, leaving 12 bases between them. The CDR3 reads CASSLVRGHGELFF. CDR3 coding DNA: TGTGCCAGCAGCTTGGTGAGAGGGCACGGGGAGCTGTTTTTT.

V and J are TRBV28 and TRBJ2-3, with D possibly matching TRBD2 (5 bases). Germline CDR1 and CDR2: MDHEN and SYDVKM. CDR3 length: 18 amino acids. Trimming removed 2 bases at V and 0 bases at J, with 18 bases between. For the CDR3, the DNA is TGTGCCAGCAGTTTACGCCCCGTTGGAAGCGGCAGCACAGATACGCAGTATTTT. This sequence encodes CASSLRPVGSGSTDTQYF.

The chain employs TRBV2 and TRBJ2-1; 10 nucleotides match TRBD2. This CDR3 contains 16 residues. The junction had 10 bases not matched to a gene; V was cut back by 8 bases and J by 3 bases. Germline V lookup: CDR1 SNHLY, CDR2 FYNNEI. The CDR3 DNA is TGTGCCAGCCTTCACAACCTAGCGGGAGACTACAATGAGCAGTTCTTC. Protein sequence: CASLHNLAGDYNEQFF.